A single TCR beta chain is shown here with its context. Its cognate antigen is unknown. 60 Vbeta and 13 Jbeta primers were used in PCR. Assay: immunoSEQ multiplex PCR; the TCRdb copy retains only in-frame clones and omits some. There are about 140,000 clones in the sample; around 65% occur only once, and 5.5% to 7% lies in the top ten. The record originates from a study of cytomegalovirus exposure and HLA in healthy donors. Study outcomes and limitations: A later analysis reportedly found that, within productive TCRs, an Asian-associated ancestry cluster had fewer N-insertions than the mean observed across the approximately 670 donors. Investigators reported fewer than 200 TCR beta chains as tied to cytomegalovirus.

The specimen sequenced was PBMCs. The receptor was derived from a woman in her sixties or seventies in good health and CMV-seronegative.

The CDR3 nucleotides are TGTGCCAGCAGCCGGACTAGCGGGAGGGCGAACACCGGGGAGCTGTTTTTT. Translation gives CASSRTSGRANTGELFF. The rearrangement joins TRBV7-2 to TRBJ2-2; TRBD2 agrees at 15 bases. J gave up 0 bases and V 5 bases, and 1 base lay outside the gene matches. This CDR3 is 17 amino acids long. CDR1 is SGHTA and CDR2 is FQGNSA in the germline V gene. Full variable domain (rest looked up from reference TRBV7-2 and TRBJ2-2): GAGVSQSPSNKVTEKGKDVELRCDPISGHTALYWYRQSLGQGLEFLIYFQGNSAPDKSGLPSDRFSAERTGGSVSTLTIQRTQQEDSAVYLCASSRTSGRANTGELFFGEGSRLTVL.